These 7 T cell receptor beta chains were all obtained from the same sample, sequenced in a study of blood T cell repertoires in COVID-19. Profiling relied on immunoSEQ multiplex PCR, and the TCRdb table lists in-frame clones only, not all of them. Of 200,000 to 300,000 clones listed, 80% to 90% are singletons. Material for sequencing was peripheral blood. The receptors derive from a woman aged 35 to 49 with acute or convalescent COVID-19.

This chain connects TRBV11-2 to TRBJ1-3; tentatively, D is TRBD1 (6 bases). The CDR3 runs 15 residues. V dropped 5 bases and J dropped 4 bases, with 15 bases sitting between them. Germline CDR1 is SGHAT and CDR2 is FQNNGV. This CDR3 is CASSHTGNRGNTIYF. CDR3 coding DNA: TGTGCCAGCAGCCATACAGGGAATCGCGGAAACACCATATATTTT.

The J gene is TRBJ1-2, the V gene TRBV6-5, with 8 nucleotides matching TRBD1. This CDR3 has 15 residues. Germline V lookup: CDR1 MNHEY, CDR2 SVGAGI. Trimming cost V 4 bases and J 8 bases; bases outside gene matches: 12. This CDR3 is CASSSLSQGAGGYTF. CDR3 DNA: TGTGCCAGCAGTTCCCTATCCCAGGGGGCCGGGGGCTACACCTTC.

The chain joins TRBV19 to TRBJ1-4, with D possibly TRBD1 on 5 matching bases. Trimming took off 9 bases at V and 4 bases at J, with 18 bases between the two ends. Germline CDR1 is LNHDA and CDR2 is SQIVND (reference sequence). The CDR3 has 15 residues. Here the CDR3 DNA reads TGTGCCAGCCACCGGGGGAGGGTCCTTAATGAAAAACTGTTTTTT. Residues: CASHRGRVLNEKLFF.

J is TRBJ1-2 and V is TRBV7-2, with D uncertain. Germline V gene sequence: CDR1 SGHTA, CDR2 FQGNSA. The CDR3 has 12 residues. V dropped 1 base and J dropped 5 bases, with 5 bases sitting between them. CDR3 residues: CASSLGPYGYTF. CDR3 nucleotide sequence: TGTGCCAGCAGCTTAGGGCCGTATGGCTACACCTTC.

The CDR3: CASSPGPGGYGYTF. DNA for the CDR3: TGTGCCAGCTCACCTGGTCCAGGGGGCTATGGCTACACCTTC. The chain employs TRBV18 and TRBJ1-2, with 7 nucleotides matching TRBD1. The CDR3 runs to 14 residues. Germline V gene lookup returns CDR1 KGHSH and CDR2 LQKENI. Losses at the gene ends were 3 bases for V and 4 bases for J; bases not matched to a gene: 5. Full variable domain (rest looked up from reference TRBV18 and TRBJ1-2): NAGVMQNPRHLVRRRGQEARLRCSPMKGHSHVYWYRQLPEEGLKFMVYLQKENIIDESGMPKERFSAEFPKEGPSILRIQQVVRGDSAAYFCASSPGPGGYGYTFGSGTRLTVV.

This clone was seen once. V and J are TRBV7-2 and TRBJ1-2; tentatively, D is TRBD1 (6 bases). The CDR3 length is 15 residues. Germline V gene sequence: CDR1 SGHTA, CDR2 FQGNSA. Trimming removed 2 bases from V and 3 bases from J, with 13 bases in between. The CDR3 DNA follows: TGTGCCAGCAGCTTACCACAGGGTTTTCACTATGGCTACACCTTC. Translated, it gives CASSLPQGFHYGYTF.

CDR3 nucleotides: TGTGCCAGCAGCACCGGGGGGTCGAACACCGGGGAGCTGTTTTTT. Its protein product is CASSTGGSNTGELFF. The chain employs TRBV9 and TRBJ2-2; the match to TRBD2 covers 7 bases. The V and J ends lost 4 bases and 0 bases, in that order; junction bases with no gene match: 3. Germline-derived CDR1 and CDR2 are SGDLS and YYNGEE. CDR3 size: 15 residues.